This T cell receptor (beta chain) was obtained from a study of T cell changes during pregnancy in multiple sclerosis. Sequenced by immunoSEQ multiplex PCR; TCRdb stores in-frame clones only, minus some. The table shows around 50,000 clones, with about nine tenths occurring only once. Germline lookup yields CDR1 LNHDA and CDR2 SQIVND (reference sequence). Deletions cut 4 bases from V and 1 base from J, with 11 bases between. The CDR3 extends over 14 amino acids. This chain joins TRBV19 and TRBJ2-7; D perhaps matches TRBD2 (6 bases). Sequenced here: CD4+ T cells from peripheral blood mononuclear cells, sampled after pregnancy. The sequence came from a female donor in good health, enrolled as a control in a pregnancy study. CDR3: CASSTHGGSYEQYF. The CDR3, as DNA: TGTGCCAGTAGTACACATGGGGGGTCCTACGAGCAGTACTTC.